This note documents a single T cell receptor beta chain sequence. The entry originates in a study of blood T cell repertoires in COVID-19. In the study overall: Donors in the United States, Italy and Spain gave samples during acute or convalescent COVID-19. Sample material is recorded as cDNA or gDNA derived from T cells, B-cell-depleted T cells, or PBMCs.

This CDR3 contains 15 residues. V shed 3 bases and J shed 4 bases, with 17 bases lying between them. Germline V CDR1 and CDR2: SGDLS, YYNGEE. As handled by the study authors: Reference gene primer amplification yielded estimated nucleated cell counts. The method was immunoSEQ multiplex PCR; TCRdb's version includes in-frame clones alone and lacks a portion of them. V, J and clone size derive from that table, while D and trimming were established from the DNA sequence. The sample has some 120,000 clones; about 80% are singletons. The chain joins TRBV9 to TRBJ2-7; the D gene is possibly TRBD1 (9 bases). This clonotype was obtained from a woman in her 50s with acute or convalescent COVID-19. Sequenced material: peripheral blood. The CDR3 sequence: CASSAGGTGLYEQYF. The CDR3, as DNA: TGTGCCAGCAGCGCGGGAGGGACAGGGTTATACGAGCAGTACTTC.